The entry below gives a single T cell receptor (beta chain) sequence along with its context. This specimen comes from a study of T cell changes during pregnancy in multiple sclerosis. Between the trimmed V and J ends, which lost 0 bases and 2 bases, there was a span of 8 bases. The CDR3 runs 15 residues. Per the germline V gene, CDR1 is SGHTA and CDR2 is FQGTGA. Using immunoSEQ multiplex PCR, the repertoire was profiled, and TCRdb retains in-frame clones only, with some absent. The table includes tens of thousands of clones, 80% to 95% detected once. The sequence was obtained from a female donor with multiple sclerosis, enrolled in a pregnancy study. Sequencing was performed on peripheral blood, taken in the third trimester of pregnancy. This rearrangement joins TRBV7-3 to TRBJ2-1, with D possibly matching TRBD2 (5 bases). CDR3 residues: CASSLTSVAYNEQFF. The DNA for the CDR3 is TGTGCCAGCAGCTTAACTAGCGTTGCCTACAATGAGCAGTTCTTC.